The 17 T cell receptor beta chains presented below share a single source sample, sequenced in a study of monozygotic twins with inflammatory bowel disease. TCRdb reprocessed the 5' RACE reads and keeps a single row for each CDR3 protein, giving no DNA. This sample's table reports some 150,000 distinct CDR3 sequences. Specimen: blood. Every receptor here comes from a human donor with ulcerative colitis or Crohn's disease, or a healthy co-twin of an affected twin (not recorded which).

The CDR3 sequence: CATSGTGTRVWFF. The chain carries TRBV24-1 and TRBJ2-1; the D call from TCRdb, TRBD2, cannot be confirmed without DNA. CDR3 size: 13 residues. CDR1 is KGHDR, CDR2 SFDVKD, per germline.

The rearrangement joins TRBV5-1 to TRBJ2-2. Germline V gene sequence: CDR1 SGHRS, CDR2 YFSETQ. The CDR3 is made up of 14 amino acids. The CDR3 protein is CASSTPGNTGELFF. The full variable domain, its missing parts supplied by reference TRBV5-1 and TRBJ2-2, is KAGVTQTPRYLIKTRGQQVTLSCSPISGHRSVSWYQQTPGQGLQFLFEYFSETQRNKGNFPGRFSGRQFSNSRSEMNVSTLELGDSALYLCASSTPGNTGELFFGEGSRLTVL.

This chain connects TRBV29-1 to TRBJ2-7; the TRBD1 assignment by TCRdb is unverifiable without DNA. Per germline, CDR1 SQVTM and CDR2 ANQGSEA. The CDR3 has 14 amino acids. CDR3 sequence: CSGKTEDRGDEQYF.

The rearrangement uses TRBV24-1 and TRBJ2-1. Looked up from germline, CDR1 is KGHDR and CDR2 is SFDVKD. This CDR3 spans 13 amino acids. The CDR3 reads CATRATLYNEQFF.

J is TRBJ2-1 and V is TRBV6-1; absent DNA, TCRdb's TRBD1 call cannot be checked. CDR3 size: 16 residues. The germline gives CDR1 MNHNS, CDR2 SASEGT. CDR3 sequence: CASSQRTGGLGNEQFF.

This CDR3 reads CASSPELRDNEQYF. This chain uses TRBV5-1 with TRBJ2-7; without DNA, the TCRdb call of TRBD2 cannot be checked. Germline V gene lookup returns CDR1 SGHRS and CDR2 YFSETQ. The CDR3 has 14 residues.

The chain combines TRBV7-2 with TRBJ2-3; checking the TCRdb D call of TRBD1 is not possible without DNA. Germline V gene sequence: CDR1 SGHTA, CDR2 FQGNSA. This CDR3 comprises 14 residues. This chain's CDR3 is CASKSRGRTDTQYF.

The chain couples TRBV20-1 to TRBJ2-1; the TCRdb D gene call, TRBD2, has no DNA to confirm it. The CDR3 covers 14 residues. Germline CDR1 is DFQATT and CDR2 is SNEGSKA (reference sequence). CDR3 amino acids: CSVRPGGNINEQFF.

The rearrangement joins TRBV18 to TRBJ2-3. Per the germline V gene, CDR1 is KGHSH and CDR2 is LQKENI. CDR3 length: 14 residues. The CDR3: CASSPLGSTDTQYF.

The gene calls are TRBV21-1 and TRBJ1-2. TRBV21-1 is flagged as a pseudogene. This CDR3 region has 11 residues. CDR3: CARGANYGYTF.

The chain links TRBV27 to TRBJ1-1; TCRdb returns TRBD1, unconfirmable since there is no DNA. This CDR3 contains 15 residues. The V gene's germline CDR1 is MNHEY and CDR2 SMNVEV (reference sequence). CDR3 sequence: CASSLSSSRGTEAFF.

This chain joins TRBV27 and TRBJ1-6. The CDR3 is made up of 14 amino acids. The germline V gene encodes CDR1 MNHEY and CDR2 SMNVEV (reference sequence). Here the CDR3 reads CASTVSSYNSPLHF.

The chain recombines TRBV20-1 with TRBJ1-4; lacking DNA, the TRBD1 call made by TCRdb goes unchecked. There are 17 residues in the CDR3. The germline V gene has CDR1 DFQATT and CDR2 SNEGSKA (reference sequence). CDR3 region: CSARSEMAQGAKEKLFF.

V gene TRBV7-2 combines with J gene TRBJ2-5; the D call of TRBD2 rests on TCRdb alone, since no DNA is present to check it. The CDR3 loop spans 14 amino acids. CDR1 is SGHTA, CDR2 FQGNSA, per germline. CDR3 sequence: CASSLGLAQETQYF.

The chain combines TRBV28 with TRBJ1-2; absent DNA, TCRdb's TRBD1 call cannot be checked. From germline, CDR1 is MDHEN and CDR2 SYDVKM. CDR3 length: 12 residues. Here the CDR3 reads CATETDRVGYTF.

The gene calls are TRBV18 and TRBJ2-7; TCRdb proposes TRBD1, but this gene call is untestable without DNA. The germline V gene encodes CDR1 KGHSH and CDR2 LQKENI. The CDR3 is 15 amino acids. The CDR3 loop is CASSPRTGNGDEQYF.

Here the CDR3 reads CASSPGVDRDGYGYTF. The gene calls are TRBV7-3 and TRBJ1-2; TCRdb proposes TRBD1, but this gene call is untestable without DNA. Per germline, CDR1 SGHTA and CDR2 FQGTGA. The CDR3 runs to 16 residues.